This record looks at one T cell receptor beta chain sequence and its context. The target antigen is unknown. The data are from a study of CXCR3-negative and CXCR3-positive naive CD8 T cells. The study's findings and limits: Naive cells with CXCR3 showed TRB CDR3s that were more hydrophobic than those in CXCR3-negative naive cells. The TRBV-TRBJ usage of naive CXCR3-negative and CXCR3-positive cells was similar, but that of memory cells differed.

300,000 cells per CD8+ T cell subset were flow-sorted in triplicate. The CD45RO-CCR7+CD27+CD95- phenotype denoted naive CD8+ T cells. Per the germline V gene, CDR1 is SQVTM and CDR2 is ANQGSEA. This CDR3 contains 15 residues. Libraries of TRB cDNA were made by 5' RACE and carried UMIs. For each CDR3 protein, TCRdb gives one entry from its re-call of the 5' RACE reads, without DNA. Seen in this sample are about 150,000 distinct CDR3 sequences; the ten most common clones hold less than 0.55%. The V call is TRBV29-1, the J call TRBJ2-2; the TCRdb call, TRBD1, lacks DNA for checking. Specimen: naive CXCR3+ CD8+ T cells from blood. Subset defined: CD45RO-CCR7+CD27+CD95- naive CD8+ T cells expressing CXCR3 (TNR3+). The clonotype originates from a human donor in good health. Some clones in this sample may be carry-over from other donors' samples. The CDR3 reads CSVEESVRGSGELFF.